The T cell receptor beta chain under discussion was sequenced for a study of T-cell memory formation after mild COVID-19. The overall study: TCR clusters were largely donor specific. Whole-study results and caveats: Specificity for SARS-CoV-2 was not confirmed among the second-wave clones peaking on day 37. Mainly CM and EM harbored the contracting CD4+ clones; mainly EMRA harbored the CD8+ ones.

The TCR alpha and TCR beta cDNA libraries, bearing sample barcodes and UMIs, were generated by 5'RACE using constant-segment primers. TCRdb re-derived calls from the 5' RACE reads in MiXCR, one entry per CDR3 protein. The table lists about 13,000 distinct CDR3 sequences, around 13% of them singletons. This CDR3 is built from 13 residues. CDR1 is SGHRS and CDR2 is YFSETQ in the germline V gene. The V end was cut by 1 base, the J end by 5 bases, with 10 bases between. Ten or more counts support this clonotype. As yet, its antigen is unknown. This chain connects TRBV5-1 to TRBJ2-7; maybe TRBD1 (5 bases). This sequence originates from an adult woman who had mild COVID-19 (a few samples of this study predate the infection). Cell type and time point are not known. The sample consisted of PBMCs or a T cell subset sorted from them (not recorded which). Here the CDR3 reads CASSLTGAHEQYF. The CDR3, as DNA: TGCGCCAGCAGCTTGACTGGGGCCCACGAGCAGTACTTC.